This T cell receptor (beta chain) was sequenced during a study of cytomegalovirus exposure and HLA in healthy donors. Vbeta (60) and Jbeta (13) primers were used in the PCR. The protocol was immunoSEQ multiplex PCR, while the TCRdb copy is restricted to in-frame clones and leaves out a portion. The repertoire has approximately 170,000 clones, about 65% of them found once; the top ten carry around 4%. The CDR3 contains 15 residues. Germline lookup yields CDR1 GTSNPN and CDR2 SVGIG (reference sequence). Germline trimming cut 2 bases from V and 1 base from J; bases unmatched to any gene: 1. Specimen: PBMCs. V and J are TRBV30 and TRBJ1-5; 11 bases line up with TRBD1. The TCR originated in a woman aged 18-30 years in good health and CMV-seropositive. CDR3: CAWSRDRGSNQPQHF. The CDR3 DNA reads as TGTGCCTGGAGTAGGGACAGGGGGAGCAATCAGCCCCAGCATTTT.